One and the same sample provided the 7 T cell receptor beta chains below, sequenced in a study of blood T cell repertoires in COVID-19. Clones were read by immunoSEQ multiplex PCR, and TCRdb kept only the in-frame ones, dropping some. The sample records roughly 19,000 clones, about nine tenths being singletons. The sequenced material came from peripheral blood. The origin of the receptors is a human donor in a cohort sampled during active COVID-19.

The genes are TRBV4-1 and TRBJ2-5; 16 bases line up with TRBD2. Germline values: CDR1 MGHRA, CDR2 YSYEKL. The CDR3 runs to 19 residues. The J segment lost 5 bases and the V segment lost 3 bases, leaving 12 bases of the junction unmatched. The CDR3 sequence: CASSHPGLAGGPGWETQYF. The CDR3, as DNA: TGCGCCAGCAGCCACCCGGGACTAGCGGGGGGGCCCGGGTGGGAGACCCAGTACTTC.

The chain uses TRBV19 and TRBJ1-5; D call uncertain. With 1 base removed from V and 2 bases from J, the gap between germline ends came to 12 bases. This CDR3 spans 16 amino acids. The V gene's germline CDR1 is LNHDA and CDR2 SQIVND (reference sequence). CDR3 region: CASSIGADIGNQPQHF. For the CDR3, the DNA is TGTGCCAGTAGTATAGGCGCGGATATCGGCAATCAGCCCCAGCATTTT.

The chain links TRBV4-2 to TRBJ2-2; TRBD1 might be the D (6 bases). The germline V and J ends were trimmed by 1 base and 6 bases, with 15 bases remaining between them. CDR1 is LGHNA, CDR2 YNFKEQ, per germline. There are 16 residues in the CDR3. CDR3 in DNA: TGTGCCAGCAGCCAAGTCACAGGGCGGTTTCCCGGGGAGCTGTTTTTT. Translating gives CASSQVTGRFPGELFF.

This chain connects TRBV20-1 to TRBJ2-3; the D is unclear. V was cut by 7 bases and J by 2 bases, with 7 bases left in between. Germline values: CDR1 DFQATT, CDR2 SNEGSKA (reference sequence). This CDR3 comprises 11 residues. CDR3 sequence (DNA): TGCAGTGTTTTCGTCACAGATACGCAGTATTTT. This sequence encodes CSVFVTDTQYF.

This clone has just a few counts. The genes are TRBV7-8 and TRBJ2-5, with D tentatively TRBD1 (5 bases). The CDR3 runs 16 residues. CDR1 SGHVS and CDR2 FQNEAQ come from the germline V gene. V lost 4 bases and J 0 bases, leaving 15 bases between the germline ends. Here the CDR3 DNA reads TGTGCCAGCAGCTCCGGACACGGCCCGCACCAAGAGACCCAGTACTTC. Residues: CASSSGHGPHQETQYF.

This chain links TRBV12-3 or TRBV12-4 with TRBJ2-7, with TRBD1 identical over 7 bases. V shed 5 bases and J 3 bases; nucleotides not matched to a gene: 4. This CDR3 contains 13 residues. For the CDR3, the DNA is TGTGCCAGCAGTCCGCGACAGGGCTACGAGCAGTACTTC. It encodes CASSPRQGYEQYF.

CDR3 in DNA: TGTGCCAGCAGTAGACGACTAGTGCCAGATACGCAGTATTTT. Translation: CASSRRLVPDTQYF. The gene calls are TRBV9 and TRBJ2-3, with D maybe TRBD2 (6 bases). Germline V gives CDR1 SGDLS, CDR2 YYNGEE. The CDR3 runs to 14 residues. V lost 5 bases and J 4 bases, leaving 14 bases between the germline ends.